The text below deals with one TCR beta chain. This specimen belongs to a study of shared T cell receptors in the human thymus. Profiled with immunoSEQ multiplex PCR; TCRdb holds only in-frame clones, not every one. In the table there are hundreds of thousands of clones, around 78% of which are singletons. With 8 bases removed from V and 5 bases from J, the gap between germline ends came to 22 bases. The CDR3 runs 16 residues. The V gene's germline CDR1 is MNHEY and CDR2 SMNVEV (reference sequence). This same sample was also part of a study on human thymus T cells. That source notes: Resections removed during corrective heart surgery provided the thymus tissue used.

Material: thymocytes. The genes are TRBV27 and TRBJ2-1, with D possibly TRBD2 on 7 matching bases. This TCR was sampled from a boy younger than two with a congenital heart defect. The CDR3 reads CASLKGEAGRHNEQFF. Written as DNA, the CDR3 is TGTGCCAGCCTCAAGGGGGAAGCGGGGAGACACAATGAGCAGTTCTTC.